This T cell receptor beta chain comes out of a study of human T cells and chemical hapten exposure. This clonotype has a count of ten or more. V was trimmed by 4 bases and J by 2 bases, leaving 12 bases between them. The CDR3 is 15 residues long. The germline V gene has CDR1 MGHRA and CDR2 YSYEKL. Time point given: patch test 2, 6 weeks after DPC sensitization. The sample's treatment: therapeutic diphenylcyclopropenone sensitization with weekly scalp DPC. TCRdb fed the RACE reads into MiXCR, producing one record per CDR3 protein. This table has about 54,000 distinct CDR3 sequences, just under 10% appearing once.

The TCR sequence derives from a woman aged 45-65 years with alopecia areata. Some clones in this sample may be carry-over from other donors' samples. The sequencing used whole blood, collected in connection with sensitization to the hapten diphenylcyclopropenone (DPC). V and J are TRBV4-1 and TRBJ1-5; no definite D call. This CDR3 is CASSPHGYGNQPQHF. The CDR3 DNA is TGCGCCAGCAGCCCACATGGTTACGGCAATCAGCCCCAGCATTTT.